This entry concerns a single T cell receptor (beta chain). Its antigen is as yet unknown. This CDR3 is 13 amino acids long. With 7 bases clipped from V and 6 bases from J, the junction kept 8 bases outside the gene matches. Germline loops: CDR1 SQVTM, CDR2 ANQGSEA. This record comes from a study of post-analysis software for immune sequencing data. Regarding the study as a whole: Under F measure analysis, samples from one preparation batch co-clustered strongly. TRBV5-6, TRBV5-1 and TRBV20-1 belonged to a set of a handful of TRBV segments that were more frequent in patients than controls.

Incorporated into the TCR beta cDNA libraries were unique molecular identifiers, which served to reduce PCR and sequencing biases. Each CDR3 protein is one row after TCRdb ran MiXCR on the PCR reads. The data contain 750,000 to 950,000 distinct CDR3 sequences, around 45% of them seen just once; the ten biggest clones take up approximately 4.4%. This rearrangement joins TRBV29-1 to TRBJ2-3; 9 nucleotides align to TRBD1. The TCR originated in a girl under 18 with multiple sclerosis. Specimen: blood. The CDR3 here is CSGGQGPIDTQYF. The CDR3 DNA reads TGCAGCGGTGGACAGGGGCCCATCGATACGCAGTATTTT.